The sequence of this T cell receptor (beta chain) was determined in a study of OX40 agonist ivuxolimab in advanced cancers. Using immunoSEQ multiplex PCR, the repertoire was profiled, and TCRdb retains in-frame clones only, with some absent. The sample has about 85,000 clones; approximately 86% are singletons. CDR1 is SGHTA, CDR2 FQGNSA, per germline. CDR3 size: 15 residues. With 4 bases removed from V and 3 bases from J, the gap between germline ends came to 13 bases. The source material was CD4+ or CD8+ T cells sorted from blood, sampled in a trial of the OX40 agonist ivuxolimab. The gene calls are TRBV7-2 and TRBJ1-5; a possible D gene is TRBD1 (6 bases). This sequence was found in an adult with an advanced solid tumor such as melanoma, head and neck, liver or kidney cancer. The CDR3 DNA reads as TGTGCCAGCAGCTCCCAAGGGACAACCAATCAGCCCCAGCATTTT. Residues: CASSSQGTTNQPQHF.